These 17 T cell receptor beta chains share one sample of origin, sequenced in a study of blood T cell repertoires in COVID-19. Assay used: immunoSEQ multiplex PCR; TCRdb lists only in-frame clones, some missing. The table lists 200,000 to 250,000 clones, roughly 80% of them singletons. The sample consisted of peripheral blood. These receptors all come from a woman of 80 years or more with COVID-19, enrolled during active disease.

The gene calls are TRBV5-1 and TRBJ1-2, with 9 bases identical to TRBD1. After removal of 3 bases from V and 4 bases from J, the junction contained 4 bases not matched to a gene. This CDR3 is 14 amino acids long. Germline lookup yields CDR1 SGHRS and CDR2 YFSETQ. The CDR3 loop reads CASSSGQGSYGYTF. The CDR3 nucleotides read TGCGCCAGCAGCTCGGGACAGGGTAGCTATGGCTACACCTTC.

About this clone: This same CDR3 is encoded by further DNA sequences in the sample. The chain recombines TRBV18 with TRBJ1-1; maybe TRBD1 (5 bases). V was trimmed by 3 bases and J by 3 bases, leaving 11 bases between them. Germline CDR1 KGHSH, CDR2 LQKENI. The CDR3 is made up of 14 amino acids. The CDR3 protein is CASSPLGGDTEAFF. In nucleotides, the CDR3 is TGTGCCAGCTCACCTCTGGGGGGTGACACTGAAGCTTTCTTT.

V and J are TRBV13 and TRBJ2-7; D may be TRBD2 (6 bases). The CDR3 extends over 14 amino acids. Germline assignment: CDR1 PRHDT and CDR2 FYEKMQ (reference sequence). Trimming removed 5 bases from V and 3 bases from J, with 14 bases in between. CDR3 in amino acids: CASSTGLQDYEQYF. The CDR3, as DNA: TGTGCCAGCAGCACGGGACTTCAGGACTACGAGCAGTACTTC.

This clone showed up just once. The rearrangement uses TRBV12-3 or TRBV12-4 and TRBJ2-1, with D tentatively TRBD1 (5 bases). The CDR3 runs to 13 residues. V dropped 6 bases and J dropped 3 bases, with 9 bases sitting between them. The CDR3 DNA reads TGTGCCAGCAGGCAGGGCCTCTACAATGAGCAGTTCTTC. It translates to CASRQGLYNEQFF.

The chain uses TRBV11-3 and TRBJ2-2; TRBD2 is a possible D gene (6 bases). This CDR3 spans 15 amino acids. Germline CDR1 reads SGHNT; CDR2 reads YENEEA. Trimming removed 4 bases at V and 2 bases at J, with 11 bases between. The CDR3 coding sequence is TGTGCCAGCAGCTCGGCCGGGACTAACACCGGGGAGCTGTTTTTT. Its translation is CASSSAGTNTGELFF.

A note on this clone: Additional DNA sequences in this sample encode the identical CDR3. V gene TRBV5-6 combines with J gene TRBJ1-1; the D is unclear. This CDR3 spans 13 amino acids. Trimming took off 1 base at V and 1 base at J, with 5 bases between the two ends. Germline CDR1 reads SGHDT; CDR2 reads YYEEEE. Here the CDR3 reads CASSLRGNTEAFF. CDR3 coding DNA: TGTGCCAGCAGCTTGAGAGGGAACACTGAAGCTTTCTTT.

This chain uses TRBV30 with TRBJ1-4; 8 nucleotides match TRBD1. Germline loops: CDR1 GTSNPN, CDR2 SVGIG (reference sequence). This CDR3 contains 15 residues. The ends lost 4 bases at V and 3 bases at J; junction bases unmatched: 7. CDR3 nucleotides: TGTGCCTGGAACGGAGGACAGGGTCCTAATGAAAAACTGTTTTTT. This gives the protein CAWNGGQGPNEKLFF.

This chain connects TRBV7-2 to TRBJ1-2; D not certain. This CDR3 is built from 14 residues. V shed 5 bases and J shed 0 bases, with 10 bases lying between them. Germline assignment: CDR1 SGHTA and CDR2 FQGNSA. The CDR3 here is CASSNVIANYGYTF. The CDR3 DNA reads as TGTGCCAGCAGCAACGTGATAGCTAACTATGGCTACACCTTC.

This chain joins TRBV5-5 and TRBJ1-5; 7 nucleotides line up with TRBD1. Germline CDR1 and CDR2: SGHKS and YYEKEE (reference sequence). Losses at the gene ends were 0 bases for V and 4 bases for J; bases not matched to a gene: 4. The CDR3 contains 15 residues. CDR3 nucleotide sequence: TGTGCCAGCAGCTTGGGACAGGGCATAAATCAGCCCCAGCATTTT. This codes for CASSLGQGINQPQHF.

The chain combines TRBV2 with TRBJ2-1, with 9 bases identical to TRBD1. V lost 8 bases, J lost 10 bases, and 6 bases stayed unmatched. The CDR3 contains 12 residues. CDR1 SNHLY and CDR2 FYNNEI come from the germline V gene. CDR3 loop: CASALDRGEQFF. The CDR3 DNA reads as TGTGCCAGCGCCCTGGACAGGGGCGAGCAGTTCTTC.

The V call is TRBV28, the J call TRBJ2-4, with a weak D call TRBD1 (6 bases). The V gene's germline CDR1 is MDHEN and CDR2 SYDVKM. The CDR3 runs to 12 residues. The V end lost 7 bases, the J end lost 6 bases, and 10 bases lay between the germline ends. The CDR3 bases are TGTGCCAGCACCAAAGGGGGAAACATTCAGTACTTC. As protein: CASTKGGNIQYF. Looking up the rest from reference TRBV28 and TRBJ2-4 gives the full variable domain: DVKVTQSSRYLVKRTGEKVFLECVQDMDHENMFWYRQDPGLGLRLIYFSYDVKMKEKGDIPEGYSVSREKKERFSLILESASTNQTSMYLCASTKGGNIQYFGAGTRLSVL.

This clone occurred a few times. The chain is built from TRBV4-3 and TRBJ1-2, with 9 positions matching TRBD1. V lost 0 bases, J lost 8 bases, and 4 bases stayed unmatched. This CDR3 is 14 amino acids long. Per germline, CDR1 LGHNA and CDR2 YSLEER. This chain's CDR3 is CASSQETGGGGYTF. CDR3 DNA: TGCGCCAGCAGCCAAGAGACAGGGGGAGGGGGCTACACCTTC.

For the CDR3, the DNA is TGCGCCAGCAGCTTGGGACAGACTTATGAAAAACTGTTTTTT. The encoded protein is CASSLGQTYEKLFF. The chain has TRBV5-1 and TRBJ1-4; D perhaps matches TRBD1 (5 bases). Germline V lookup: CDR1 SGHRS, CDR2 YFSETQ. V was shortened by 0 bases and J by 6 bases, with 9 bases between the two germline ends. The CDR3 contains 14 residues.

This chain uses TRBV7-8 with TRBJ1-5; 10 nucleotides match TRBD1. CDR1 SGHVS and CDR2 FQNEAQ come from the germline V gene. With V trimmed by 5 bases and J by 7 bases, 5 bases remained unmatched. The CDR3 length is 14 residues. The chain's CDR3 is CASSPRQGAQPQHF. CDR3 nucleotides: TGTGCCAGCAGCCCTCGACAGGGGGCCCAGCCCCAGCATTTT.

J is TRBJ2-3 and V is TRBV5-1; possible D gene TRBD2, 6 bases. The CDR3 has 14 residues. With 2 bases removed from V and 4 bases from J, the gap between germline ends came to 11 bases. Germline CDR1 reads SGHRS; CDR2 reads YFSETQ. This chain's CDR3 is CASSLLADADTQYF. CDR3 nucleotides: TGCGCCAGCAGCTTATTAGCGGACGCAGATACGCAGTATTTT.

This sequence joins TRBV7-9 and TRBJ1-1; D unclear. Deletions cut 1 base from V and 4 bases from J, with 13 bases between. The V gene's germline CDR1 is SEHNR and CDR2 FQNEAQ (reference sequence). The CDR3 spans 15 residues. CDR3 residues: CASSLGAGLVTEAFF. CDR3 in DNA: TGTGCCAGCAGCTTAGGAGCGGGGTTGGTCACTGAAGCTTTCTTT.

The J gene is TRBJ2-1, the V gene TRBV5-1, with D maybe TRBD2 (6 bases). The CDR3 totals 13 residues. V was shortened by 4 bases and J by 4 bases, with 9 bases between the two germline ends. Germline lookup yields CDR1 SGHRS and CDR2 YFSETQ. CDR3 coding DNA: TGCGCCAGCAGCCACGGACTATACAATGAGCAGTTCTTC. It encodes CASSHGLYNEQFF.